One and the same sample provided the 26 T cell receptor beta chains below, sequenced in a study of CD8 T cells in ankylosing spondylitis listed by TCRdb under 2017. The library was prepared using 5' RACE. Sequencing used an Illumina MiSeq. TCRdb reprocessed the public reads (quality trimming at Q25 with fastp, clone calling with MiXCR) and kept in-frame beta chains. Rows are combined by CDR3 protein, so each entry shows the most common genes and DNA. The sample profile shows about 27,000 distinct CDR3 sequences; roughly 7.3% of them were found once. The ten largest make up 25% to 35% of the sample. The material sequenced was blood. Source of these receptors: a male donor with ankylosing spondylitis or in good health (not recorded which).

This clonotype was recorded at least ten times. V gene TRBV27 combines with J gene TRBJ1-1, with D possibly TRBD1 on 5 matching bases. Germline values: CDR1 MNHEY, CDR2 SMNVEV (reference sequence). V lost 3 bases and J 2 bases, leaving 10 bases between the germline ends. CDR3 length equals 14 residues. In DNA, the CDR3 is TGTGCCAGCAGTTTCGGGGGGGGTAACACTGAAGCTTTCTTT. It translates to CASSFGGGNTEAFF.

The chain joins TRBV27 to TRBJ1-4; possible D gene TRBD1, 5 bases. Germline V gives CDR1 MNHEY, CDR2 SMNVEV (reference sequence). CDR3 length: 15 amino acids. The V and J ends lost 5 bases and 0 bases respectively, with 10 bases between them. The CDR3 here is CASSRLQATNEKLFF. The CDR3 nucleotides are TGTGCCAGCAGTCGACTACAGGCAACTAATGAAAAACTGTTTTTT.

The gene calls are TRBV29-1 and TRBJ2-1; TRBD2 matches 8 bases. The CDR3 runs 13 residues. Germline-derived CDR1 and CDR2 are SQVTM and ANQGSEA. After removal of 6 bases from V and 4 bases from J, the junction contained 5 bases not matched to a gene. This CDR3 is CSVPRGGYNEQFF. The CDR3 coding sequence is TGCAGCGTGCCTCGGGGGGGGTACAATGAGCAGTTCTTC.

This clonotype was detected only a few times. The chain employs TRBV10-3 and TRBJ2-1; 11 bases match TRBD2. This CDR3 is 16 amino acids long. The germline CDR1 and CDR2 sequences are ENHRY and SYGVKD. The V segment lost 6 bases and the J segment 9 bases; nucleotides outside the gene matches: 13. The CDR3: CAIREPGTSGSGEQFF. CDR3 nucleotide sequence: TGTGCCATCAGGGAACCCGGGACTAGCGGTTCCGGTGAGCAGTTCTTC.

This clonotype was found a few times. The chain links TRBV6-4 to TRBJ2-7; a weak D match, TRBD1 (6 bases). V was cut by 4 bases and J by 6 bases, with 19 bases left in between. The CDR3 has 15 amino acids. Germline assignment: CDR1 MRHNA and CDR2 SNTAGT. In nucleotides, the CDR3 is TGTGCCAGCAGTGCCACCGTGTACAGGGTCGGCGAGCAGTACTTC. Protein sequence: CASSATVYRVGEQYF.

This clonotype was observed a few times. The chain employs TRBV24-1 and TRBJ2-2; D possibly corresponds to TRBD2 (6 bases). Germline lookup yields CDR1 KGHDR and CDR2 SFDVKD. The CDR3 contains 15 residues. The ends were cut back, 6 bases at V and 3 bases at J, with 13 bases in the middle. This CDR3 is CATSLAGQYTGELFF. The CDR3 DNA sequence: TGTGCCACCAGTCTTGCGGGGCAATACACCGGGGAGCTGTTTTTT.

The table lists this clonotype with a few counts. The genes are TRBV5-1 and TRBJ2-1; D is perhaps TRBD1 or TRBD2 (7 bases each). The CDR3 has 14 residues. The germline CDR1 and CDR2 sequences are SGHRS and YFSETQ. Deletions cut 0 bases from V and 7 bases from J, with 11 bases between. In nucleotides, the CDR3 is TGCGCCAGCAGCTTGGCTCAGGGGGGGAATGAGCAGTTCTTC. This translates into CASSLAQGGNEQFF. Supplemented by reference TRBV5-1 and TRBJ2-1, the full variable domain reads KAGVTQTPRYLIKTRGQQVTLSCSPISGHRSVSWYQQTPGQGLQFLFEYFSETQRNKGNFPGRFSGRQFSNSRSEMNVSTLELGDSALYLCASSLAQGGNEQFFGPGTRLTVL.

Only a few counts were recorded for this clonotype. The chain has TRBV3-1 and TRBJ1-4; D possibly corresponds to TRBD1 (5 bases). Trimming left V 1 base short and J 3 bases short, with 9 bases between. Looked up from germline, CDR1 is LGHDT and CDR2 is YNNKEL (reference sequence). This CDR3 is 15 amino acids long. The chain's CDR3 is CASSQATGANEKLFF. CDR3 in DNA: TGTGCCAGCAGCCAAGCGACGGGGGCTAATGAAAAACTGTTTTTT.

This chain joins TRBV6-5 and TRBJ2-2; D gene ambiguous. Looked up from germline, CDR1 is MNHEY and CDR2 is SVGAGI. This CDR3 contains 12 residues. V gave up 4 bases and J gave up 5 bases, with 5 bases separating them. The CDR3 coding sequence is TGTGCCAGCAGTTCCCAGACCGGGGAGCTGTTTTTT. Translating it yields CASSSQTGELFF.

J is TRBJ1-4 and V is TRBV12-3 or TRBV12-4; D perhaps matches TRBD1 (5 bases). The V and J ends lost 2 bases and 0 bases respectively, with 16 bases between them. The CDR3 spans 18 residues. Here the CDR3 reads CASSLLSGSIATNEKLFF. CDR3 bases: TGTGCCAGCAGTTTACTGTCAGGGTCGATTGCAACTAATGAAAAACTGTTTTTT.

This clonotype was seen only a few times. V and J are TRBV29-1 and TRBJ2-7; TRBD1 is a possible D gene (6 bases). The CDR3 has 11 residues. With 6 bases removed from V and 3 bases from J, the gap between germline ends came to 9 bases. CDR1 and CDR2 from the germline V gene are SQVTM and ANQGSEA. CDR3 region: CSVEDSYEQYF. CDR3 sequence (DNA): TGCAGCGTGGAGGACAGCTACGAGCAGTACTTC.

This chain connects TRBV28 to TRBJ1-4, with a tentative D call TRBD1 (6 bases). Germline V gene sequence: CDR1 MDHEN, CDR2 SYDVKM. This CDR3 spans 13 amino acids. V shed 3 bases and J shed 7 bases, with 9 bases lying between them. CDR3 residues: CASSFTGSEKLFF. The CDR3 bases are TGTGCCAGCAGTTTTACAGGGTCTGAAAAACTGTTTTTT.

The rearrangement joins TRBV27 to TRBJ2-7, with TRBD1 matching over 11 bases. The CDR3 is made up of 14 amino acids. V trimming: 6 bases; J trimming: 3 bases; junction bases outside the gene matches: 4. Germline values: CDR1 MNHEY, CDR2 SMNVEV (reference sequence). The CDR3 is CASSPGTGGYEQYF. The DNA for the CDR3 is TGTGCCAGCAGCCCCGGGACAGGGGGCTACGAGCAGTACTTC.

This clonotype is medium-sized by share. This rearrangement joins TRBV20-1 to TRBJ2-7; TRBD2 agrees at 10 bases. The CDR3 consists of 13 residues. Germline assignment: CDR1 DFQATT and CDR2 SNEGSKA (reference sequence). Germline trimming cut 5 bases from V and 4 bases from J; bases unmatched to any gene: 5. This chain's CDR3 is CSAQLAGTYEQYV. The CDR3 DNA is TGCAGTGCTCAACTAGCGGGGACTTACGAGCAGTACGTC.

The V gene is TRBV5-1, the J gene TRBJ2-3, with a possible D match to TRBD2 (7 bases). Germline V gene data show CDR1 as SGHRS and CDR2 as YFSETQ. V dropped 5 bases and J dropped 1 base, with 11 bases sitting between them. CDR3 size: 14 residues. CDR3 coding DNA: TGCGCCAGCAGGGGGGGGCCTGGCACAGATACGCAGTATTTT. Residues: CASRGGPGTDTQYF.

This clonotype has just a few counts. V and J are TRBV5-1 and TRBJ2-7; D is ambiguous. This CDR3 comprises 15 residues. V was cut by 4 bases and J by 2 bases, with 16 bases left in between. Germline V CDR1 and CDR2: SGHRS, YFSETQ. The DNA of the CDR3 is TGCGCCAGCAGCCCTGCGGTGGAAGGGACCTACGAGCAGTACTTC. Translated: CASSPAVEGTYEQYF.

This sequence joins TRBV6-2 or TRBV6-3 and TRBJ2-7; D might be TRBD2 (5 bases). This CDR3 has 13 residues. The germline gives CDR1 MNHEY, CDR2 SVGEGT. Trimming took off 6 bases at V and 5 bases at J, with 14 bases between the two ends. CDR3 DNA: TGTGCCAGCAGAAAAGGAAGGCGGGACGAGCAGTACGTC. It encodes CASRKGRRDEQYV.

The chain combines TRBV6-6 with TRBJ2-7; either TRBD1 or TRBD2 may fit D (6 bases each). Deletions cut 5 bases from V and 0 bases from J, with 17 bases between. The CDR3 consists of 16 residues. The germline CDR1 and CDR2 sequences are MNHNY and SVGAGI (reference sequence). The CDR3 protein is CASSTGGTTDSYEQYF. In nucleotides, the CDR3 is TGTGCCAGCAGTACCGGAGGGACAACCGACTCCTACGAGCAGTACTTC.

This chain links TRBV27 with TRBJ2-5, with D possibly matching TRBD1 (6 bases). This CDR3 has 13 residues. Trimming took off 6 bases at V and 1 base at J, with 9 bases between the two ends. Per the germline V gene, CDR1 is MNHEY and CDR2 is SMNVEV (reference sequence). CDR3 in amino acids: CASREQGQETQYF. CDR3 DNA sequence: TGTGCCAGCAGGGAACAGGGCCAAGAGACCCAGTACTTC.

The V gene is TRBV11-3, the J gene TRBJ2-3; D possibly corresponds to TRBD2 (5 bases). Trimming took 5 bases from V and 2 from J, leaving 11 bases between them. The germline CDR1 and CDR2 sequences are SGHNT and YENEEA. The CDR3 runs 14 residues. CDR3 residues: CASSPGLSTDTQYF. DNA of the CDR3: TGTGCCAGCAGCCCAGGACTTTCCACAGATACGCAGTATTTT.

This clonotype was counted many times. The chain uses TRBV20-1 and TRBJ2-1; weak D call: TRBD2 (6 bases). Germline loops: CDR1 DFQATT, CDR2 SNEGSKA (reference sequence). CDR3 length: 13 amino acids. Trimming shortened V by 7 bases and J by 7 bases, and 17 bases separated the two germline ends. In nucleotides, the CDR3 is TGCAGTGATAAGAGGGGAGGCAGGAATGAGCAGTTCTTC. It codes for CSDKRGGRNEQFF.

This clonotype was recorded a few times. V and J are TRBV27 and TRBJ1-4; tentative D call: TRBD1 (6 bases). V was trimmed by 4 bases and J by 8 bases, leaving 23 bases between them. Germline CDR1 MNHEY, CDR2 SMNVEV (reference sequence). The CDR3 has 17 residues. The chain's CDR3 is CASSSQNPQGFGEKLFF. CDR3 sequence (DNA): TGTGCCAGCAGTTCGCAAAATCCACAGGGTTTCGGCGAAAAACTGTTTTTT.

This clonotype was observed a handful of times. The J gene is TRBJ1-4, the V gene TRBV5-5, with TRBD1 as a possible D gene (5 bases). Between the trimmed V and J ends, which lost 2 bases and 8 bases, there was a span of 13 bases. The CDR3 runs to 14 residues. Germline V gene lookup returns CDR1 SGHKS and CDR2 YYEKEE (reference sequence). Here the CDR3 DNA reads TGTGCCAGCAGCTTCCGGGACGAGAAGGAAAAACTGTTTTTT. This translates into CASSFRDEKEKLFF. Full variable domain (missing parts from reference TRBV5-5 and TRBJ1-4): DAGVTQSPTHLIKTRGQQVTLRCSPISGHKSVSWYQQVLGQGPQFIFQYYEKEERGRGNFPDRFSARQFPNYSSELNVNALLLGDSALYLCASSFRDEKEKLFFGSGTQLSVL.

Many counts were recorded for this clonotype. This CDR3 is CSAKFPGHLQETQYF. The CDR3 bases are TGCAGTGCCAAGTTCCCCGGACACCTTCAAGAGACCCAGTACTTC. This chain links TRBV20-1 with TRBJ2-5; perhaps TRBD1 as D (5 bases). V was cut by 6 bases and J by 2 bases, with 19 bases left in between. This CDR3 is built from 15 residues. Germline loops: CDR1 DFQATT, CDR2 SNEGSKA (reference sequence).

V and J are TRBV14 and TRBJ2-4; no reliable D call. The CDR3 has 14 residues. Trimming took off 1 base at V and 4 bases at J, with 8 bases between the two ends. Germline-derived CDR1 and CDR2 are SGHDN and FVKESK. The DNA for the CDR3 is TGTGCCAGCAGCCAAGGGACGGAAAAAAACATTCAGTACTTC. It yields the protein CASSQGTEKNIQYF.

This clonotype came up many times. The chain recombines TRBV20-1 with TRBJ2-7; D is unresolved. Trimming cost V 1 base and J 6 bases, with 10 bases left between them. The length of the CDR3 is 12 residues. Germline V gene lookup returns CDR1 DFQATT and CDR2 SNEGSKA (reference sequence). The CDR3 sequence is CSARGDHGEQYF. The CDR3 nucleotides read TGCAGTGCTAGAGGCGACCACGGCGAGCAGTACTTC.